This is a list of T cell receptor beta chains from one sample in a study of cytomegalovirus exposure and HLA in healthy donors. Libraries were prepared by immunoSEQ multiplex PCR; TCRdb keeps only in-frame clonotypes and omits some of them. Of 130,000 to 150,000 clones in the sample, 60% to 85% are singletons; the top ten hold 2.5% to 3.5%. The sample consisted of PBMCs. Receptor source: a male donor in good health and CMV-seronegative. Each CDR3 is given with its conserved first and last residue. Each record gives: J gene, D gene, clone size, V gene, CDR3 DNA, CDR3 protein. D genes are given only for firm matches. Some rows mark clone size as missing; the rest say once, few, many or name a class of expanded clone.

TRBJ2-2 | - | - | TRBV18 | TGTGCCAGCTCACCAAACCACGGGGGATATACCGGGGAGCTGTTTTTT | CASSPNHGGYTGELFF
TRBJ1-6 | - | - | TRBV4-1 | TGCGCCAGCAGCCAAGACGAACGGAGTAATTCACCCCTCCACTTT | CASSQDERSNSPLHF
TRBJ2-3 | TRBD1 | - | TRBV19 | TGTGCCAGTACGCTACCGGGACAGGGGGCGGGAGATACGCAGTATTTT | CASTLPGQGAGDTQYF
TRBJ1-2 | TRBD1 | once | TRBV30 | TGTGCCTGGAGGGCAGGGGGTGGCTACACCTTC | CAWRAGGGYTF
TRBJ2-5 | TRBD2 | - | TRBV7-3 | TGTGCCAGCAGCTTAACTTTGGGGACTAGCGGGAGAGAGACCCAGTACTTC | CASSLTLGTSGRETQYF
TRBJ2-7 | - | - | TRBV5-5 | TGTGCCAGCAGCTTGGACACCTCCTACGAGCAGTACTTC | CASSLDTSYEQYF
TRBJ1-5 | - | few | TRBV2 | TGTGCCAGCAAGGGTCGAGGGCTGGATCAGCCCCAGCATTTT | CASKGRGLDQPQHF
TRBJ2-7 | - | - | TRBV19 | TGTGCCAGTAGTATAACGGGAATCGCATCCTACGAGCAGTACTTC | CASSITGIASYEQYF
TRBJ2-7 | - | - | TRBV5-6 | TGTGCCAGCAGCGAAGGGGGGGCTTTTTACGAGCAGTACTTC | CASSEGGAFYEQYF
TRBJ1-3 | - | - | TRBV28 | TGTGCCAGCAGTTGGGCCGGCGGGATCGACTCTGGAAACACCATATATTTT | CASSWAGGIDSGNTIYF
TRBJ1-2 | TRBD1 | once | TRBV11-2 | TGTGCCAGCAGCCCCATGACAGGGCCCTATTCTGGCTACACCTTC | CASSPMTGPYSGYTF
TRBJ2-5 | TRBD2 | - | TRBV4-1 | TGCGCCAGCAGCCAAGATATAGCGGGGGTGTTAGAGACCCAGTACTTC | CASSQDIAGVLETQYF
TRBJ2-7 | TRBD1 | - | TRBV5-1 | TGCGCCAGCAGCCCGGGACAGGGAATCGACGAGCAGTACTTC | CASSPGQGIDEQYF
TRBJ1-1 | TRBD1 | - | TRBV19 | TGTGCCAGTAGTCAACAAGGACAGGGACTCACTGAAGCTTTCTTT | CASSQQGQGLTEAFF
TRBJ2-3 | TRBD2 | - | TRBV6-5 | TGTGCCAGCAGTTACTCGCCAGCGGGAGGGCCAGATACGCAGTATTTT | CASSYSPAGGPDTQYF
TRBJ1-1 | - | - | TRBV6-5 | TGTGCCAGCAGTTACTCGGGGGGGGGAAACACTGAAGCTTTCTTT | CASSYSGGGNTEAFF